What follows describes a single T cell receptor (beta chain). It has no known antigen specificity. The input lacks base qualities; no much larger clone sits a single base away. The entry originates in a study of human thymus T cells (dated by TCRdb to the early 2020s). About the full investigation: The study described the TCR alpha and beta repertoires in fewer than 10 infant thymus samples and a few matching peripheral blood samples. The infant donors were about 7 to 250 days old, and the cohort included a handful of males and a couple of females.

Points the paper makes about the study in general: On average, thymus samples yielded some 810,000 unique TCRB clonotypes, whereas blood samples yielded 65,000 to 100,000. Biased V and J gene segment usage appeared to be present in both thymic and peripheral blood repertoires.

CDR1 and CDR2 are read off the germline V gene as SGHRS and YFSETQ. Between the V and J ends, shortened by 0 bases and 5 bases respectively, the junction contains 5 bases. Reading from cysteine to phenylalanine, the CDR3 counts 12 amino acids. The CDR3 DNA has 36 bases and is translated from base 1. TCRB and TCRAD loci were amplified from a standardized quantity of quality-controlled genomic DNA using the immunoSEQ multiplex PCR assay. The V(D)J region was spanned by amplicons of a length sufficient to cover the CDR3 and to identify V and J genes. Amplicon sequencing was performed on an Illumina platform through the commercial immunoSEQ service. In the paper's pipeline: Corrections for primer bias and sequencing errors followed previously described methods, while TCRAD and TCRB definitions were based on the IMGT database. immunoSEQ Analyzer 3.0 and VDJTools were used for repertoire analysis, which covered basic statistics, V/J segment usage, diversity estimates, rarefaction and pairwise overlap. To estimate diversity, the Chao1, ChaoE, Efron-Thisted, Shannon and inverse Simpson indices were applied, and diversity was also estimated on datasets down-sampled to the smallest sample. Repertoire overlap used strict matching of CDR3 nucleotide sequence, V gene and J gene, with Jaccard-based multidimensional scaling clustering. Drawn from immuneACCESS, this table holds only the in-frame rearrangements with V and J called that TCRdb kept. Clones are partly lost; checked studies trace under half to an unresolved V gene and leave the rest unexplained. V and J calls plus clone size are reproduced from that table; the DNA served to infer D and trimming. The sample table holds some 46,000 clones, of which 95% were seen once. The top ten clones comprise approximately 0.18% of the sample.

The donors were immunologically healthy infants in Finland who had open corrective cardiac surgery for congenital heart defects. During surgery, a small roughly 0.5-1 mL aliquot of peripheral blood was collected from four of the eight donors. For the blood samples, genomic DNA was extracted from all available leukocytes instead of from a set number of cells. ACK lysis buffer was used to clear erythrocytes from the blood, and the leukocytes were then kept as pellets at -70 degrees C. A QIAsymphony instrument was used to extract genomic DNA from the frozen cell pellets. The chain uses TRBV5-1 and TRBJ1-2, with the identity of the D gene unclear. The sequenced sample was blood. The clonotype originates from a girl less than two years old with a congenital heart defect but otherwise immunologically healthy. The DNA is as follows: TGCGCCAGCAGCTTGGCCGGGTATGGCTACACCTTC. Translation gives CASSLAGYGYTF.